This T cell receptor beta chain was obtained from a study of beta chain features in type 1 diabetes. V was pared by 6 bases and J by 6 bases, with 7 bases of the junction left unmatched. The CDR3 has 13 residues. Germline loops: CDR1 MNHEY, CDR2 SMNVEV (reference sequence). Isolation of CD4+ naive, central memory, regulatory and stem cell-like memory cells was achieved by sorting via CD45RO/CCR7/CD25/CD127/CD95/CD27. Populations obtained by sorting all exceeded 98% purity. The isolated RNA, all of it, was reverse transcribed, so expressed TCRB transcripts were what got sequenced. The data were produced by immunoSEQ multiplex PCR, yet TCRdb's version contains in-frame clones alone and is incomplete. Seen here are under 150,000 clones, about 7.1% observed once, and the top ten hold about 1.4%. Findings and limits, study-wide: HLA effects on TCRB rearrangement stayed unresolved here. Patients and controls would share equally any PCR tilt toward shorter templates.

This clone came up a few times. Antigen specificity is unknown. The specimen was central memory CD4+ T cells from blood. This clonotype originated in a woman in her twenties or thirties in good health. The chain combines TRBV27 with TRBJ1-1; 7 bases match TRBD1. CDR3 in amino acids: CASRLRQGPEAFF. CDR3 nucleotides: TGTGCCAGCAGACTCCGACAGGGCCCTGAAGCTTTCTTT.